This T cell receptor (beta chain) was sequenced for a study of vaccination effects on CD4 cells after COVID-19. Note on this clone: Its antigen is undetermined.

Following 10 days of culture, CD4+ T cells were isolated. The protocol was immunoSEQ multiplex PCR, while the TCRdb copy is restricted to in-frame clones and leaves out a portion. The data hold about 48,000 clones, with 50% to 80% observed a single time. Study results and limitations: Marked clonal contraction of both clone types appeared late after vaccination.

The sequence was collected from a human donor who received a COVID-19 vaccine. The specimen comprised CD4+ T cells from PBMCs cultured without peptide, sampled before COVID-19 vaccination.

DNA for the CDR3: TGTGCCAGCAGCCAGACTAGCGGGAGGGTGGGGGCCAAAAACATTCAGTACTTC. Translation: CASSQTSGRVGAKNIQYF. V gene TRBV3-1 (or the pseudogene TRBV3-2) combines with J gene TRBJ2-4, with TRBD2 matching over 14 bases. This CDR3 contains 18 residues. The V gene's germline CDR1 is LGHDT and CDR2 YNNKEL (reference sequence). After removal of 3 bases from V and 1 base from J, the junction contained 5 bases not matched to a gene.